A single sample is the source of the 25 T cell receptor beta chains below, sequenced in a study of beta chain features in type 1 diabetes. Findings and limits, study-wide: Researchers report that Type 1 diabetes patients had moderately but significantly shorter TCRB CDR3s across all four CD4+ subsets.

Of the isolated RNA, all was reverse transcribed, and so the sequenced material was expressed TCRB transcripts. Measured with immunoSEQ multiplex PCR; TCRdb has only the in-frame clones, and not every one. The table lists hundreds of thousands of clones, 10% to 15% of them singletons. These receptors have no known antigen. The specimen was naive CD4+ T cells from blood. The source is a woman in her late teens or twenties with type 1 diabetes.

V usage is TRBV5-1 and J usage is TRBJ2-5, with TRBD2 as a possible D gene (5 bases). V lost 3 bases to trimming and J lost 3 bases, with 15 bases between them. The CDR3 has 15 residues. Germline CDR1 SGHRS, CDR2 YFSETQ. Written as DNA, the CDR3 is TGCGCCAGCAGCTCCTTGGGGAGTACTGAAGAGACCCAGTACTTC. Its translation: CASSSLGSTEETQYF.

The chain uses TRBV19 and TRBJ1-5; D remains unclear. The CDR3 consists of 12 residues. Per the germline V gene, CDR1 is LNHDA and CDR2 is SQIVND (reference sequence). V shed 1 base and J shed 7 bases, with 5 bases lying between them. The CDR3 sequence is CASSIASQPQHF. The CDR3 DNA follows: TGTGCCAGTAGTATAGCTTCCCAGCCCCAGCATTTT.

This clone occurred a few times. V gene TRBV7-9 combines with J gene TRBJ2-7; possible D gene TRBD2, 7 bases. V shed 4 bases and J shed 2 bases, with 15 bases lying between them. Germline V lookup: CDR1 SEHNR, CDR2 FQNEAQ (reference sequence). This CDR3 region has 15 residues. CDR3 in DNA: TGTGCCAGCAGCTGGGGGGCTAGCGGCACCTACGAGCAGTACTTC. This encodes CASSWGASGTYEQYF.

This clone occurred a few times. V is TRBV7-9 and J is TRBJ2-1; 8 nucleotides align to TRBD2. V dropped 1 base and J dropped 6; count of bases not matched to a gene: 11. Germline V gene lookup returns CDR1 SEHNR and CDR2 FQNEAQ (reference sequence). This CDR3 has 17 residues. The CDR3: CASSLVLASGRINEQFF. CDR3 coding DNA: TGTGCCAGCAGCTTAGTTTTGGCCAGCGGGAGAATCAATGAGCAGTTCTTC.

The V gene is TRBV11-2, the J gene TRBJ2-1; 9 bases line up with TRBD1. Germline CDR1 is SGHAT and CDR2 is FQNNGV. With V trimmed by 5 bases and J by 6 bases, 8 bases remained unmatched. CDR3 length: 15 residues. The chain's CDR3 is CASSTYRGRSNEQFF. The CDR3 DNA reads TGTGCCAGCAGCACCTACAGGGGGCGAAGCAATGAGCAGTTCTTC.

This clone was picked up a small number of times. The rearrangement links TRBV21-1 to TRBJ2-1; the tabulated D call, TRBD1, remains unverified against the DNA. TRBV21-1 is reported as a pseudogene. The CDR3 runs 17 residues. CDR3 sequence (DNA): TGTGCCAGCAGCAAAGCCGGCCGGGACAGCCGGAACAATGAGCAGTTCTTC. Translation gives CASSKAGRDSRNNEQFF.

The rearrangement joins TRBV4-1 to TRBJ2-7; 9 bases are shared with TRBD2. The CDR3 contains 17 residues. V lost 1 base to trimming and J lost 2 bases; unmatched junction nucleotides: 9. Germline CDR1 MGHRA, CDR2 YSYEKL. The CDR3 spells CASSQVLAGVRAYEQYF. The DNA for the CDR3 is TGCGCCAGCAGCCAAGTATTAGCGGGAGTCCGGGCCTACGAGCAGTACTTC.

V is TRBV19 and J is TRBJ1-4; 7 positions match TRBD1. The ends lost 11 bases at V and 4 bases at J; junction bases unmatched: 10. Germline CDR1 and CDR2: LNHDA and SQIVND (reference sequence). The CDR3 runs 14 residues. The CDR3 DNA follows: TGTGCCTCCCGAGGGGGACAGTTTAATGAAAAACTGTTTTTT. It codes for CASRGGQFNEKLFF.

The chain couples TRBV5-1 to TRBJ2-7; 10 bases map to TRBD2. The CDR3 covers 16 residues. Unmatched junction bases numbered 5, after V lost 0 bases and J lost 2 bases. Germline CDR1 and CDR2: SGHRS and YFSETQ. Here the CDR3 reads CASSLAPGTSAYEQYF. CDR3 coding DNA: TGCGCCAGCAGCTTGGCCCCCGGGACTAGCGCCTACGAGCAGTACTTC.

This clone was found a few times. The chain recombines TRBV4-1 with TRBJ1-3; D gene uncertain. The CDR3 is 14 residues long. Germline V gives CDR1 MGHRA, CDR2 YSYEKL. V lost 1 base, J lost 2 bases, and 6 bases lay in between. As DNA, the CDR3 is TGCGCCAGCAGCCAAGGGGAGACTGGAAACACCATATATTTT. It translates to CASSQGETGNTIYF.

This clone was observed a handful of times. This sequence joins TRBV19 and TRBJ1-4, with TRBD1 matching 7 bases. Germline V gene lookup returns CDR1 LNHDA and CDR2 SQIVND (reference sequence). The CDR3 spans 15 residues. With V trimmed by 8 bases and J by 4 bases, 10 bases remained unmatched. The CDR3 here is CASRPRDSRNEKLFF. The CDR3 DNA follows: TGTGCCAGTCGACCTCGGGACAGCCGTAATGAAAAACTGTTTTTT.

The CDR3 region has the DNA TGTGCCTGGACCCGCACCGGGACAACCCGGCGAGAGACCCAGTACTTC. Protein: CAWTRTGTTRRETQYF. V gene TRBV30 combines with J gene TRBJ2-5, with D possibly being TRBD1 (6 bases). V was cut by 4 bases and J by 4 bases, with 22 bases left in between. Germline values: CDR1 GTSNPN, CDR2 SVGIG (reference sequence). This CDR3 contains 16 residues.

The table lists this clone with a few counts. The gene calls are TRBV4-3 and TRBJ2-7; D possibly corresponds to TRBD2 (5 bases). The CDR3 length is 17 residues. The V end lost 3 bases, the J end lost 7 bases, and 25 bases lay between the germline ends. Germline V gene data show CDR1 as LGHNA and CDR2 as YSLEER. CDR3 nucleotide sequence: TGCGCCAGCAGCCACGGTTCATGGTGGCAGGACCCGGGGGAGCAGTACTTC. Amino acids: CASSHGSWWQDPGEQYF.

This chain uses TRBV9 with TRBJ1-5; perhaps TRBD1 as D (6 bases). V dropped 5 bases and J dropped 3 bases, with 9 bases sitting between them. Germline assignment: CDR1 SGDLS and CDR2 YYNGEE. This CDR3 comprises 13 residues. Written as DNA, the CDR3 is TGTGCCAGCAGTAGACAGGACAATCAGCCCCAGCATTTT. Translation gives CASSRQDNQPQHF.

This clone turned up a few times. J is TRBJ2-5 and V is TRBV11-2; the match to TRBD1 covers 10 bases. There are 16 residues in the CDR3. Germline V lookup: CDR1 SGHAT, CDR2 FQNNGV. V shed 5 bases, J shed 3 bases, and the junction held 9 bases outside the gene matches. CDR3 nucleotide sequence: TGTGCCAGCAGCGTAGGACCCGGGACAGGGGAAGAGACCCAGTACTTC. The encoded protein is CASSVGPGTGEETQYF.

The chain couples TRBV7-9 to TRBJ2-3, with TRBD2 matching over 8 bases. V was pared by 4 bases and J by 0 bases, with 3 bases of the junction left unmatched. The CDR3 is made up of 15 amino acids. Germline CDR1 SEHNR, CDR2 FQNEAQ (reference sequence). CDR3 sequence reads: CASSSSGYSTDTQYF. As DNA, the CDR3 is TGTGCCAGCAGCTCTAGCGGGTATAGCACAGATACGCAGTATTTT.

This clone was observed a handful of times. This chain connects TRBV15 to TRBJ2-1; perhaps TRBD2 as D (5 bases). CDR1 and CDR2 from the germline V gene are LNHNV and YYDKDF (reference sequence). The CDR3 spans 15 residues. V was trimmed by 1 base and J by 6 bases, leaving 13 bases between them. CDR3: CATSRAAGTLNEQFF. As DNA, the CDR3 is TGTGCCACCAGCAGAGCTGCGGGCACTCTCAATGAGCAGTTCTTC.

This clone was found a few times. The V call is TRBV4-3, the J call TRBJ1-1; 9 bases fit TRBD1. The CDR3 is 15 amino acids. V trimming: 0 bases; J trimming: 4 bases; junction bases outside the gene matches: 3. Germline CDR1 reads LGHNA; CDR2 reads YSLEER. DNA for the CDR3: TGCGCCAGCAGCCAAGAGGACAGGGGAGGCACTGAAGCTTTCTTT. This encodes CASSQEDRGGTEAFF.

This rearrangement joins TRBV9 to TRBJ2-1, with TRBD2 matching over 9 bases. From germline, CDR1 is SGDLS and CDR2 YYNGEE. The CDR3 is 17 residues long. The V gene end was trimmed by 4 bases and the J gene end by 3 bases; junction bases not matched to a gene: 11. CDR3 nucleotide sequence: TGTGCCAGCAGCCTTAGGGGGCTAGCGGGGTACTACAATGAGCAGTTCTTC. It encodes CASSLRGLAGYYNEQFF.

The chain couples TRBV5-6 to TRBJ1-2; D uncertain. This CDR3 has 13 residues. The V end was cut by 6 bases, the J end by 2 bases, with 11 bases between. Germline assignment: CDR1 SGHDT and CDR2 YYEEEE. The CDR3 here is CASTLGRNYGYTF. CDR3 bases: TGTGCCAGCACCCTGGGGAGAAACTATGGCTACACCTTC. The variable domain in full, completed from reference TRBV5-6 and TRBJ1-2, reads DAGVTQSPTHLIKTRGQQVTLRCSPKSGHDTVSWYQQALGQGPQFIFQYYEEEERQRGNFPDRFSGHQFPNYSSELNVNALLLGDSALYLCASTLGRNYGYTFGSGTRLTVV.

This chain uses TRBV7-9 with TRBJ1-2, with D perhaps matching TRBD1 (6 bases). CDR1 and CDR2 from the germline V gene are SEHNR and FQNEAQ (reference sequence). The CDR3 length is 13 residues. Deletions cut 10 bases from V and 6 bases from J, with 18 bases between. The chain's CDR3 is CATPGRGLNGYTF. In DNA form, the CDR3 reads TGTGCCACCCCAGGCAGGGGCTTAAATGGCTACACCTTC.

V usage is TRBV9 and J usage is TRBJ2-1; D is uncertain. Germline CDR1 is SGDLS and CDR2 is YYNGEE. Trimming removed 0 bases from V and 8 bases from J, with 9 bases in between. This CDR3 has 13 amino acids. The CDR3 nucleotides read TGTGCCAGCAGCGTAGAAGCGTGGTATGAGCAGTTCTTC. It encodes CASSVEAWYEQFF.

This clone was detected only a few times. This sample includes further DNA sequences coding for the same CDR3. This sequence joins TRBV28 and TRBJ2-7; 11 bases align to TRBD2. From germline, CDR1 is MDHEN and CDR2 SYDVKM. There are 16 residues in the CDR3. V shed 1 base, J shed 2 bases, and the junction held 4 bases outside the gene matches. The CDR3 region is CASSLSGTSGTYEQYF. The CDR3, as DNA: TGTGCCAGCAGTTTATCTGGGACTAGCGGAACCTACGAGCAGTACTTC.

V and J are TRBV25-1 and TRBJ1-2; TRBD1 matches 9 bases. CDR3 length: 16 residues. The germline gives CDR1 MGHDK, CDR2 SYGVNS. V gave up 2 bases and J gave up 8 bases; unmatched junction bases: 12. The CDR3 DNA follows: TGTGCCAGCAGTGAAGCCCCGGGACAGGGTGTAAAGGGCTACACCTTC. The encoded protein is CASSEAPGQGVKGYTF.

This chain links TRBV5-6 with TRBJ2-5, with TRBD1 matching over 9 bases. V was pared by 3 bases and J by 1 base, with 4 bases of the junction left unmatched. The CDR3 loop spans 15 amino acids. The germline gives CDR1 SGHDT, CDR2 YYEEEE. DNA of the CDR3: TGTGCCAGCAGCTGGACAGGGGATTTCCAAGAGACCCAGTACTTC. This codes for CASSWTGDFQETQYF.